This passage covers 18 T cell receptor beta chains from one sample sequenced in a study of naive and memory T cell subsets. Reverse transcription of blood and skin TCR RNA was primed at alpha and beta constant regions. One entry per CDR3 protein results from TCRdb running MiXCR on the UMI-ligation and nested PCR reads. Of under 20,000 distinct CDR3 sequences listed, roughly 9% are singletons. The treatment here: skin biopsy from PPD injection site in Mantoux-positive individual. Reverse transcription used DNase-treated unsorted total RNA, aiming for roughly 1 to 1000 ng. This material consisted of skin, taken from a tuberculin skin test site. These TCRs come from an adult in good health.

This clonotype was recorded at least ten times. The V gene is TRBV9, the J gene TRBJ2-3; unclear D gene. The CDR3 is made up of 16 amino acids. Trimming shortened V by 4 bases and J by 8 bases, and 23 bases separated the two germline ends. Germline lookup yields CDR1 SGDLS and CDR2 YYNGEE. CDR3 region: CASSLRPNYEHGTQYF. The CDR3, as DNA: TGTGCCAGCAGCCTGCGACCCAATTATGAGCACGGTACGCAGTATTTT.

This clonotype was recorded many times. The chain couples TRBV6-2 or TRBV6-3 to TRBJ2-7, with D tentatively TRBD1 (6 bases). CDR1 is MNHEY and CDR2 is SVGEGT in the germline V gene. Trimming cost V 6 bases and J 2 bases, with 17 bases left between them. This CDR3 contains 15 residues. Here the CDR3 reads CASRTKTGAPYEQYF. DNA for the CDR3: TGTGCCAGCAGAACTAAGACAGGAGCCCCCTACGAGCAGTACTTC.

This clonotype was recorded a few times. The J gene is TRBJ1-5, the V gene TRBV28; 7 bases agree with TRBD1. V shed 2 bases and J 3 bases; nucleotides not matched to a gene: 10. The CDR3 runs 17 residues. Germline loops: CDR1 MDHEN, CDR2 SYDVKM. The CDR3 sequence is CASSLSDRDYNNQPQHF. For the CDR3, the DNA is TGTGCCAGCAGTTTAAGTGACAGGGATTACAACAATCAGCCCCAGCATTTT.

Many counts were recorded for this clonotype. This chain links TRBV27 with TRBJ2-1; 9 nucleotides line up with TRBD2. The CDR3 extends over 15 amino acids. Trimming at V came to 6 bases and at J to 1 base, leaving 4 bases not matched to a gene. Germline CDR1 is MNHEY and CDR2 is SMNVEV (reference sequence). DNA of the CDR3: TGTGCCAGCAGGGCGGGAGGGAATTCCTACAATGAGCAGTTCTTC. This codes for CASRAGGNSYNEQFF.

The table lists this clonotype with many counts. This chain joins TRBV5-1 and TRBJ2-2; tentatively, D is TRBD1 or TRBD2 (6 bases each). V was trimmed by 0 bases and J by 7 bases, leaving 10 bases between them. The CDR3 sequence is 14 residues long. The germline V gene has CDR1 SGHRS and CDR2 YFSETQ. In DNA form, the CDR3 reads TGCGCCAGCAGCTTGGTCGGGGGCGACGGGGAGCTGTTTTTT. Translated, it gives CASSLVGGDGELFF.

Relative to its sample, this clonotype is medium-sized (0.01 to 0.1%). The chain links TRBV20-1 to TRBJ2-7; TRBD2 aligns across 9 bases. Germline assignment: CDR1 DFQATT and CDR2 SNEGSKA (reference sequence). With 0 bases clipped from V and 0 bases from J, the junction kept 6 bases outside the gene matches. The CDR3 consists of 16 residues. CDR3 DNA: TGCAGTGCTAGAGAGAGGCTAGCGGGGTTCTCCTACGAGCAGTACTTC. Its translation is CSARERLAGFSYEQYF.

J is TRBJ2-3 and V is TRBV20-1; 10 nucleotides match TRBD2. CDR3 length equals 19 residues. After removal of 3 bases from V and 1 base from J, the junction contained 16 bases not matched to a gene. The germline CDR1 and CDR2 sequences are DFQATT and SNEGSKA (reference sequence). The CDR3 DNA sequence: TGCAGTGCTAGCTTAAGCGGGAGGGATATAAAGAAACGCACAGATACGCAGTATTTT. This codes for CSASLSGRDIKKRTDTQYF.

There are a few counts of this clonotype. The chain employs TRBV3-1 and TRBJ2-3; tentatively, D is TRBD2 (6 bases). CDR1 LGHDT and CDR2 YNNKEL come from the germline V gene (reference sequence). This CDR3 region has 19 residues. V shed 0 bases and J shed 2 bases, with 21 bases lying between them. The CDR3 bases are TGTGCCAGCAGCCAAGATCTTCCCCAGGCGGAGGGCCTCACAGATACGCAGTATTTT. Protein sequence: CASSQDLPQAEGLTDTQYF.

The chain employs TRBV6-5 and TRBJ2-4, with TRBD2 as a possible D gene (7 bases). Germline CDR1 MNHEY, CDR2 SVGAGI. V lost 5 bases to trimming and J lost 9 bases, with 20 bases between them. The CDR3 is 15 residues long. This chain's CDR3 is CASSRTAFTGGIQYF. Here the CDR3 DNA reads TGTGCCAGCAGTCGGACAGCTTTCACGGGGGGCATTCAGTACTTC.

This clonotype was observed a handful of times. The junction shows a germline mismatch at one end, possibly a read error. This rearrangement joins TRBV7-8 to TRBJ2-2, with D perhaps matching TRBD1 (5 bases). The germline V gene encodes CDR1 SGHVS and CDR2 FQNEAQ. This CDR3 has 15 amino acids. The CDR3 protein is CASRLGVRDTGELFF. The CDR3, as DNA: TGTGCCAGCAGGTTAGGGGTACGAGACACCGGGGAGCTGTTTTTT. Together with reference TRBV7-8 and TRBJ2-2, the CDR3 gives the full variable domain: GAGVSQSPRYKVAKRGQDVALRCDPISGHVSLFWYQQALGQGPEFLTYFQNEAQLDKSGLPSDRFFAERPEGSVSTLKIQRTQQEDSAVYLCASRLGVRDTGELFFGEGSRLTVL.

This clonotype was recorded a few times. The chain uses TRBV30 and TRBJ1-2; 7 nucleotides align to TRBD1. Trimming at V came to 2 bases and at J to 7 bases, leaving 7 bases not matched to a gene. Germline-derived CDR1 and CDR2 are GTSNPN and SVGIG (reference sequence). This CDR3 contains 13 residues. The DNA of the CDR3 is TGTGCCTGGAGTACGACAGGGTTTACTGGCTACACCTTC. It yields the protein CAWSTTGFTGYTF. The full variable domain, with the rest looked up from reference TRBV30 and TRBJ1-2, is SQTIHQWPATLVQPVGSPLSLECTVEGTSNPNLYWYRQAAGRGLQLLFYSVGIGQISSEVPQNLSASRPQDRQFILSSKKLLLSDSGFYLCAWSTTGFTGYTFGSGTRLTVV.

This clonotype was counted at least ten times. The chain couples TRBV6-1 to TRBJ2-7; 8 positions match TRBD1. Germline CDR1 MNHNS, CDR2 SASEGT. V lost 4 bases to trimming and J lost 0 bases; unmatched junction nucleotides: 2. The CDR3 covers 14 residues. CDR3 sequence: CASSGDRNSYEQYF. CDR3 nucleotides: TGTGCCAGCAGTGGGGACAGGAACTCCTACGAGCAGTACTTC.

This clonotype was recorded at least ten times. This chain uses TRBV6-5 with TRBJ1-1; D not certain. Germline V gene lookup returns CDR1 MNHEY and CDR2 SVGAGI. This CDR3 spans 12 amino acids. V lost 5 bases, J lost 0 bases, and 4 bases lay in between. The CDR3 spells CASSTMNTEAFF. DNA for the CDR3: TGTGCCAGCAGTACAATGAACACTGAAGCTTTCTTT.

About this clonotype: A much larger clone differs by one base, so this may be a read error. The chain couples TRBV4-1 to TRBJ2-7, with TRBD1 matching over 7 bases. The CDR3 contains 15 residues. The V gene's germline CDR1 is MGHRA and CDR2 YSYEKL. V shed 4 bases, J shed 5 bases, and the junction held 11 bases outside the gene matches. CDR3 sequence (DNA): TGCGCCAGCAGCCTCCAACCTACAGGGGCCCACGAGCAGTACTTC. This sequence encodes CASSLQPTGAHEQYF.

This clonotype was recorded at least ten times. V is TRBV7-2 and J is TRBJ2-7; TRBD1 or TRBD2 may be the D gene (5 bases each). Deletions cut 3 bases from V and 6 bases from J, with 12 bases between. This CDR3 has 13 residues. Looked up from germline, CDR1 is SGHTA and CDR2 is FQGNSA. The CDR3 region is CASSFPGQREQYF. The CDR3 coding sequence is TGTGCCAGCAGCTTCCCGGGGCAGCGCGAGCAGTACTTC.

This clonotype has at least ten counts. The chain joins TRBV12-3 or TRBV12-4 to TRBJ2-7; TRBD2 aligns across 12 bases. V lost 5 bases and J lost 3; bases outside the gene matches: 5. The CDR3 extends over 15 amino acids. CDR3: CASSPLAGGFYEQYF. The DNA of the CDR3 is TGTGCCAGCAGTCCACTAGCGGGGGGCTTCTACGAGCAGTACTTC.

This clonotype was observed many times. The chain carries TRBV19 and TRBJ2-7, with TRBD2 identical over 8 bases. This CDR3 has 14 residues. The germline V gene has CDR1 LNHDA and CDR2 SQIVND (reference sequence). V gave up 5 bases and J gave up 7 bases; unmatched junction bases: 10. The CDR3 nucleotides are TGTGCCAGTAGTCTCGGACTAGCAGCGCAAGAGCAGTACTTC. Translating gives CASSLGLAAQEQYF.

This clonotype was recorded many times. The V and J genes are TRBV20-1 and TRBJ2-1, with 12 positions matching TRBD2. This CDR3 region has 14 residues. The germline V gene encodes CDR1 DFQATT and CDR2 SNEGSKA (reference sequence). The CDR3, as DNA: TGCAGCGGACTAGCGGGACACTCCTACAATGAGCAGTTCTTC. Residues: CSGLAGHSYNEQFF.